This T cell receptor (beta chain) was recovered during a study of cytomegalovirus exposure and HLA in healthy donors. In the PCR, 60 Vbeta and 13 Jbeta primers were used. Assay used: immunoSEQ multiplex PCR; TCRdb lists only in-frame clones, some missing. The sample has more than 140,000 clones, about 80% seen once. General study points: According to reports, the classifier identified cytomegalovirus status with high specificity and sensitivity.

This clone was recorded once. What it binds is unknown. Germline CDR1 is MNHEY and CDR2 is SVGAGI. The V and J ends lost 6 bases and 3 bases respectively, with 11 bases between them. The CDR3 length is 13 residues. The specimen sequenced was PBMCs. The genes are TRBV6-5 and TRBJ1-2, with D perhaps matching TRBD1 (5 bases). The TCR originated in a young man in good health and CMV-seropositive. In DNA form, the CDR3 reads TGTGCCAGCAGCCCCGGAGGGGACTATGGCTACACCTTC. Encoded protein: CASSPGGDYGYTF.